One and the same sample provided the 15 T cell receptor beta chains below, sequenced in a study of blood T cell repertoires in COVID-19. Profiled with immunoSEQ multiplex PCR; TCRdb holds only in-frame clones, not every one. The profile shows roughly 200,000 clones, approximately 85% of them singletons. What was sequenced was peripheral blood. These receptors were taken from a man aged 60 to 75 with acute or convalescent COVID-19.

This chain joins TRBV7-3 and TRBJ1-1; tentatively, D is TRBD1 (6 bases). CDR1 and CDR2 from the germline V gene are SGHTA and FQGTGA. The CDR3 consists of 14 residues. V lost 4 bases, J lost 0 bases, and 9 bases lay in between. The CDR3: CASSYRQVNTEAFF. CDR3 sequence (DNA): TGTGCCAGCAGCTACCGACAGGTGAACACTGAAGCTTTCTTT.

The V and J genes are TRBV7-9 and TRBJ1-1; D remains ambiguous. CDR3 length: 15 residues. Germline values: CDR1 SEHNR, CDR2 FQNEAQ (reference sequence). With 2 bases removed from V and 5 bases from J, the gap between germline ends came to 15 bases. This CDR3 is CASSLLGRSGTEAFF. In nucleotides, the CDR3 is TGTGCCAGCAGCTTATTGGGGAGGTCGGGAACTGAAGCTTTCTTT.

The rearrangement uses TRBV5-8 and TRBJ2-1, with a tentative D call TRBD1 (7 bases). Trimming removed 7 bases from V and 5 bases from J, with 25 bases in between. This CDR3 has 17 amino acids. CDR1 is SGHTS and CDR2 is YDEGEE in the germline V gene. Here the CDR3 DNA reads TGTGCCAGCCCCCGAGGAGGGGGCGGGTTCGGGGACAATGAGCAGTTCTTC. Its translation is CASPRGGGGFGDNEQFF.

The chain is built from TRBV19 and TRBJ1-2; TRBD1 aligns across 8 bases. Trimming removed 3 bases from V and 2 bases from J; junction bases left unmatched: 8. Germline values: CDR1 LNHDA, CDR2 SQIVND (reference sequence). The CDR3 sequence is 16 residues long. The CDR3 DNA follows: TGTGCCAGTAGTATGGAAAGCAGGGGGCTGAACTATGGCTACACCTTC. Translated: CASSMESRGLNYGYTF.

There are a few counts of this clone. The chain recombines TRBV5-4 with TRBJ2-2; TRBD2 agrees at 10 bases. This CDR3 spans 18 amino acids. The V gene end was trimmed by 0 bases and the J gene end by 5 bases; junction bases not matched to a gene: 10. The V gene's germline CDR1 is SGHNT and CDR2 YYREEE (reference sequence). The CDR3 protein is CASSLGPLAGVRTGELFF. CDR3 DNA sequence: TGTGCCAGCAGCTTGGGGCCCCTAGCGGGAGTTCGGACCGGGGAGCTGTTTTTT. Together with reference TRBV5-4 and TRBJ2-2, the CDR3 gives the full variable domain: ETGVTQSPTHLIKTRGQQVTLRCSSQSGHNTVSWYQQALGQGPQFIFQYYREEENGRGNFPPRFSGLQFPNYSSELNVNALELDDSALYLCASSLGPLAGVRTGELFFGEGSRLTVL.

This chain uses TRBV19 with TRBJ2-1; D is unclear. V lost 4 bases, J lost 8 bases, and 9 bases lay in between. CDR3 length equals 12 residues. The germline gives CDR1 LNHDA, CDR2 SQIVND (reference sequence). The CDR3 nucleotides read TGTGCCAGTAGTAGTCGTCACTATGAGCAGTTCTTC. It translates to CASSSRHYEQFF. Complete variable domain (other parts from reference TRBV19 and TRBJ2-1): DGGITQSPKYLFRKEGQNVTLSCEQNLNHDAMYWYRQDPGQGLRLIYYSQIVNDFQKGDIAEGYSVSREKKESFPLTVTSAQKNPTAFYLCASSSRHYEQFFGPGTRLTVL.

This clone was recorded once. V is TRBV27 and J is TRBJ1-6, with D perhaps TRBD1 (5 bases). The CDR3 is 14 residues long. Germline CDR1 reads MNHEY; CDR2 reads SMNVEV (reference sequence). V was clipped by 5 bases and J by 4 bases, with 9 bases between them. In DNA, the CDR3 is TGTGCCAGCAGTGTTTCAGGGTATAATTCACCCCTCCACTTT. It yields the protein CASSVSGYNSPLHF.

This chain connects TRBV18 to TRBJ2-5; 12 bases line up with TRBD2. With 1 base clipped from V and 5 bases from J, the junction kept 14 bases outside the gene matches. The CDR3 is 19 residues long. CDR1 KGHSH and CDR2 LQKENI come from the germline V gene. The CDR3 loop reads CASSPLVETSGRLGETQYF. CDR3 sequence (DNA): TGTGCCAGCTCACCACTGGTGGAGACTAGCGGGAGATTGGGGGAGACCCAGTACTTC.

V and J are TRBV7-3 and TRBJ2-1, with 10 positions matching TRBD1. Unmatched junction bases numbered 15, after V lost 5 bases and J lost 8 bases. The CDR3 consists of 17 residues. Germline V lookup: CDR1 SGHTA, CDR2 FQGTGA. The CDR3, as DNA: TGTGCCAGCAGCCCAAGTACCGCCGGGACAGGGGTTGATGAGCAGTTCTTC. Translated, it gives CASSPSTAGTGVDEQFF.

The CDR3 DNA reads as TGTGCCATATCACGAGGCTCCTACAATGAGCAGTTCTTC. Its protein product is CAISRGSYNEQFF. The chain uses TRBV7-2 and TRBJ2-1; no clear D gene. V was trimmed by 10 bases and J by 0 bases, leaving 10 bases between them. The CDR3 covers 13 residues. The germline V gene encodes CDR1 SGHTA and CDR2 FQGNSA.

Turning to this clone: Other DNA sequences in this specimen translate into the identical CDR3. The rearrangement joins TRBV7-9 to TRBJ2-1; no clear D gene. The V and J ends lost 3 bases and 4 bases respectively, with 4 bases between them. The CDR3 consists of 12 residues. Germline V gene data show CDR1 as SEHNR and CDR2 as FQNEAQ (reference sequence). The CDR3 region is CASSFQYNEQFF. The CDR3, as DNA: TGTGCCAGCAGCTTTCAGTACAATGAGCAGTTCTTC.

V usage is TRBV28 and J usage is TRBJ1-2; 11 positions agree with TRBD1. From germline, CDR1 is MDHEN and CDR2 SYDVKM. The CDR3 sequence is 15 residues long. The J segment lost 3 bases and the V segment lost 5 bases, leaving 5 bases of the junction unmatched. DNA of the CDR3: TGTGCCAGCAGTACTCGGACAGGGGGCGACTATGGCTACACCTTC. Translation: CASSTRTGGDYGYTF.

The CDR3 is CASSFGQGRGYTF. The CDR3 region has the DNA TGTGCCAGCAGCTTCGGACAGGGAAGAGGCTACACCTTC. This chain links TRBV11-2 with TRBJ1-2; the match to TRBD1 covers 8 bases. Germline V gene lookup returns CDR1 SGHAT and CDR2 FQNNGV. V shed 3 bases, J shed 8 bases, and the junction held 5 bases outside the gene matches. The CDR3 sequence is 13 residues long.

V usage is TRBV19 and J usage is TRBJ2-1; 9 positions match TRBD2. V lost 5 bases, J lost 7 bases, and 12 bases stayed unmatched. This CDR3 spans 16 amino acids. From germline, CDR1 is LNHDA and CDR2 SQIVND (reference sequence). CDR3 nucleotides: TGTGCCAGTAGTGCTAACATAGCGGGAGCAAGGAATGAGCAGTTCTTC. It encodes CASSANIAGARNEQFF.

This chain links TRBV29-1 with TRBJ2-7, with 7 bases identical to TRBD1. CDR3 length: 12 amino acids. CDR1 is SQVTM, CDR2 ANQGSEA, per germline. V shed 6 bases, J shed 6 bases, and the junction held 8 bases outside the gene matches. CDR3 sequence (DNA): TGCAGCGTGGGACAGTGGCAAGTCGAGCAGTACTTC. This codes for CSVGQWQVEQYF.